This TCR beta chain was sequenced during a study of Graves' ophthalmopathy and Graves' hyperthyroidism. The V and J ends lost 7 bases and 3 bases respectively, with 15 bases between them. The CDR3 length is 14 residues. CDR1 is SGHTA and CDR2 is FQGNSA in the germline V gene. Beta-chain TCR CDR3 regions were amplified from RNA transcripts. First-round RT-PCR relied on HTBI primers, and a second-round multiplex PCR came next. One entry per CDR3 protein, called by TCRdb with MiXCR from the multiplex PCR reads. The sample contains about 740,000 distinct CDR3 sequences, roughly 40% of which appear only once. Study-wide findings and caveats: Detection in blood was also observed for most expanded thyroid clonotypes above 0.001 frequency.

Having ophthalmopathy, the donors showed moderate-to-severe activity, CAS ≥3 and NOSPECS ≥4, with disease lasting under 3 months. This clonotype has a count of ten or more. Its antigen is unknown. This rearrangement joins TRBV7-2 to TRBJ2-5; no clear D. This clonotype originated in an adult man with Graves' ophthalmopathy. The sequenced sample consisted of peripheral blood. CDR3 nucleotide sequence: TGTGCCAGCAACCCGACCTCGACGAAAGAGACCCAGTACTTC. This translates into CASNPTSTKETQYF.